These 18 T cell receptor beta chains originate from one sample sequenced in a study of cytomegalovirus exposure and HLA in healthy donors. The PCR contained 60 Vbeta and 13 Jbeta primers. Sequenced by immunoSEQ multiplex PCR; TCRdb stores in-frame clones only, minus some. The sample yields about 130,000 clones, roughly 88% seen once. Specimen: PBMCs. The receptors come from a man aged 50-59 years in good health and CMV-seronegative.

The rearrangement uses TRBV6-5 and TRBJ2-5, with 7 bases lining up with TRBD1. The germline gives CDR1 MNHEY, CDR2 SVGAGI. The V and J ends lost 6 bases and 5 bases, in that order; junction bases with no gene match: 9. The length of the CDR3 is 14 residues. The CDR3 spells CASRQGLEGETQYF. CDR3 nucleotide sequence: TGTGCCAGCAGACAGGGGCTTGAGGGGGAGACCCAGTACTTC.

This chain joins TRBV2 and TRBJ2-5; a weak D match, TRBD1 (6 bases). The ends were cut back, 3 bases at V and 4 bases at J, with 9 bases in the middle. The CDR3 runs to 13 residues. Germline values: CDR1 SNHLY, CDR2 FYNNEI. The chain's CDR3 is CASSEYRAETQYF. The DNA of the CDR3 is TGTGCCAGCAGTGAGTACAGGGCAGAGACCCAGTACTTC.

The chain uses TRBV27 and TRBJ2-5; 11 bases fit TRBD2. The CDR3 has 16 residues. J was trimmed by 5 bases and V by 5 bases; bases with no gene match: 10. The V gene's germline CDR1 is MNHEY and CDR2 SMNVEV (reference sequence). This CDR3 reads CASSARLAGPRETQYF. The CDR3, as DNA: TGTGCCAGCAGTGCCCGACTAGCGGGGCCCAGGGAGACCCAGTACTTC.

This sequence joins TRBV5-4 and TRBJ2-1; 10 nucleotides match TRBD2. The CDR3 has 15 amino acids. CDR1 is SGHNT, CDR2 YYREEE, per germline (reference sequence). The junction had 4 bases not matched to a gene; V was cut back by 3 bases and J by 4 bases. The DNA for the CDR3 is TGTGCCAGCAGCTCTTTAGCGGGGGGTTACAATGAGCAGTTCTTC. Translated, it gives CASSSLAGGYNEQFF.

The J gene is TRBJ1-2, the V gene TRBV7-9; tentatively, D is TRBD1 (6 bases). The germline gives CDR1 SEHNR, CDR2 FQNEAQ (reference sequence). V lost 3 bases to trimming and J lost 6 bases, with 8 bases between them. The length of the CDR3 is 12 residues. Here the CDR3 reads CASSFGGDGYTF. CDR3 coding DNA: TGTGCCAGCAGCTTTGGGGGCGATGGCTACACCTTC.

This clone showed up just once. V and J are TRBV7-6 and TRBJ1-5; no firm D call. Germline lookup yields CDR1 SGHVS and CDR2 FNYEAQ. V was cut by 1 base and J by 3 bases, with 4 bases left in between. This CDR3 comprises 13 residues. CDR3 coding DNA: TGTGCCAGCAGCTTAGGAGCCAATCAGCCCCAGCATTTT. It encodes CASSLGANQPQHF.

This chain's CDR3 is CASSQTGGTGNTIYF. CDR3 bases: TGTGCCAGCAGCCAGACAGGGGGAACAGGAAACACCATATATTTT. This chain connects TRBV7-2 to TRBJ1-3, with 9 bases lining up with TRBD1. The CDR3 runs 15 residues. V was pared by 5 bases and J by 4 bases, with 6 bases of the junction left unmatched. The germline V gene has CDR1 SGHTA and CDR2 FQGNSA.

The gene calls are TRBV6-5 and TRBJ2-1; the D is unclear. CDR1 MNHEY and CDR2 SVGAGI come from the germline V gene. The CDR3 spans 13 residues. Trimming removed 10 bases from V and 7 bases from J, with 17 bases in between. CDR3: CATSPPATNEQFF. The CDR3 DNA sequence: TGTGCCACCTCACCCCCAGCGACGAATGAGCAGTTCTTC.

The chain has TRBV9 and TRBJ2-7; D gene ambiguous. Germline values: CDR1 SGDLS, CDR2 YYNGEE. V lost 7 bases to trimming and J lost 4 bases, with 9 bases between them. The CDR3 loop spans 11 amino acids. CDR3 DNA sequence: TGTGCCAGCGGCTCGGGTTACGAGCAGTACTTC. Protein product: CASGSGYEQYF.

This clone was recorded a few times. The V gene is TRBV11-2, the J gene TRBJ2-3, with 8 bases lining up with TRBD1. CDR3 length: 13 residues. Looked up from germline, CDR1 is SGHAT and CDR2 is FQNNGV. V shed 7 bases and J 10 bases; nucleotides not matched to a gene: 10. The CDR3 nucleotides are TGTGCCAGCACCCGGATCGGACAGGGTTCGCAGTATTTT. Encoded protein: CASTRIGQGSQYF.

V gene TRBV7-2 combines with J gene TRBJ2-3; TRBD2 is a possible D gene (5 bases). The CDR3 runs 14 residues. Per the germline V gene, CDR1 is SGHTA and CDR2 is FQGNSA. Trimming took off 2 bases at V and 4 bases at J, with 10 bases between the two ends. DNA of the CDR3: TGTGCCAGCAGCTTACGGGGTCCGGCAGATACGCAGTATTTT. It encodes CASSLRGPADTQYF.

The rearrangement links TRBV27 to TRBJ1-5; TRBD1 matches 8 bases. Germline V CDR1 and CDR2: MNHEY, SMNVEV (reference sequence). The length of the CDR3 is 16 residues. V was pared by 3 bases and J by 3 bases, with 7 bases of the junction left unmatched. For the CDR3, the DNA is TGTGCCAGCAGTTTTGTAGGACAGGGCTTCAATCAGCCCCAGCATTTT. Encoded protein: CASSFVGQGFNQPQHF.

This chain connects TRBV5-1 to TRBJ2-5; 8 positions match TRBD1. This CDR3 is built from 14 residues. V was pared by 0 bases and J by 5 bases, with 3 bases of the junction left unmatched. Germline V gene sequence: CDR1 SGHRS, CDR2 YFSETQ. The chain's CDR3 is CASSLGTGLETQYF. CDR3 nucleotide sequence: TGCGCCAGCAGCTTGGGGACAGGGCTGGAGACCCAGTACTTC.

This chain connects TRBV19 to TRBJ2-1; 9 nucleotides line up with TRBD2. V lost 4 bases, J lost 8 bases, and 15 bases stayed unmatched. Germline V lookup: CDR1 LNHDA, CDR2 SQIVND (reference sequence). The CDR3 extends over 17 amino acids. CDR3 residues: CASSKGWGGGAGDEQFF. The CDR3 DNA reads as TGTGCCAGTAGTAAGGGCTGGGGCGGGGGGGCGGGGGATGAGCAGTTCTTC.

The rearrangement uses TRBV4-2 and TRBJ2-5; weak D call: TRBD1 (6 bases). CDR1 and CDR2 (germline): LGHNA, YNFKEQ. Trimming shortened V by 4 bases and J by 4 bases, and 13 bases separated the two germline ends. The CDR3 extends over 14 amino acids. The CDR3 coding sequence is TGTGCCAGCAGCCCCTGGACCAGGGGAGAGACCCAGTACTTC. This sequence encodes CASSPWTRGETQYF.

This chain joins TRBV5-1 and TRBJ2-7; the D gene is possibly TRBD1 (6 bases). From germline, CDR1 is SGHRS and CDR2 YFSETQ. V gave up 1 base and J gave up 3 bases, with 11 bases separating them. The CDR3 extends over 14 amino acids. DNA of the CDR3: TGCGCCAGCAGCTTGACAGGGCGACACTACGAGCAGTACTTC. Its translation is CASSLTGRHYEQYF.

This clone was observed a handful of times. The V and J genes are TRBV5-6 and TRBJ2-7; 8 nucleotides match TRBD1. CDR3 length: 14 amino acids. Germline V gene sequence: CDR1 SGHDT, CDR2 YYEEEE. V gave up 2 bases and J gave up 5 bases; unmatched junction bases: 6. CDR3 sequence: CASSLSDRVDEQYF. CDR3 nucleotides: TGTGCCAGCAGCTTATCGGACAGGGTCGACGAGCAGTACTTC. The variable domain in full, completed from reference TRBV5-6 and TRBJ2-7, reads DAGVTQSPTHLIKTRGQQVTLRCSPKSGHDTVSWYQQALGQGPQFIFQYYEEEERQRGNFPDRFSGHQFPNYSSELNVNALLLGDSALYLCASSLSDRVDEQYFGPGTRLTVT.

V is TRBV5-6 and J is TRBJ2-5; 14 nucleotides agree with TRBD2. CDR1 and CDR2 from the germline V gene are SGHDT and YYEEEE. The J segment lost 7 bases and the V segment lost 5 bases, leaving 10 bases of the junction unmatched. CDR3 size: 16 residues. The CDR3 DNA follows: TGTGCCAGCAGTCCGGGGACTAGCGGGGGCGCGGGGACCCAGTACTTC. This encodes CASSPGTSGGAGTQYF.